At least ten counts were recorded for the clone carrying this T cell receptor (beta chain). Its specificity is not known. CDR3 length equals 13 residues. Trimming pared 3 bases from V and 0 bases from J, leaving 4 bases between. Authors of the study amplified TCR beta CDR3 regions from RNA transcripts. When the TCR CDR3 underwent first-round RT-PCR, the HTBI primer set was used. Each CDR3 protein is one row after TCRdb ran MiXCR on the multiplex PCR reads. The data show more than 300,000 distinct CDR3 sequences, roughly 18% seen once. The data originate from a study of T cells in Graves' hyperthyroidism and ophthalmopathy. Study conclusions and caveats: The blood repertoire included most of the expanded thyroid clonotypes above 0.001.

The PBMCs studied were ones that came from about 10 ml fresh peripheral blood. The chain combines TRBV12-3 or TRBV12-4 with TRBJ2-3; D is uncertain. This clonotype was sampled from a man aged 18 to 29 with Graves' ophthalmopathy. The source material was blood. CDR3 in DNA: TGTGCCAGCAGTTTCCCTAGCACAGATACGCAGTATTTT. As protein: CASSFPSTDTQYF.